The rows below give T cell receptor beta chains drawn from one sample of a study of technical replicates of blood from a few donors. Using immunoSEQ multiplex PCR, the repertoire was profiled, and TCRdb retains in-frame clones only, with some absent. Counted here are 55,000 to 75,000 clones, around 87% occurring once; the ten biggest clones make up around 5.3%. The sample was PBMCs. The receptors shown here come from a human donor in good health. Some clones in this sample may be carry-over from other donors' samples. Each CDR3 is given without its conserved first and last residue.

V	CDR3
TRBV7-3	ASSRTSGRVNEQF
TRBV11-2	ASSLGEFSNQPQH
TRBV7-9	ASSTTGDGNTIY
TRBV7-9	ASRGAGAGETQY
TRBV18	ASSPAGAAGNTIY
TRBV18	ASSPRTSGGRLYATQY
TRBV6-1	ASREGGSYEQY
TRBV9	ASSETGSAEAF
TRBV5-1	ARLPVRDYNSPLH
TRBV11-2	ASSLGMNEQF
TRBV5-1	ASAVGQGRDYGYT
TRBV9	ATTRAGVNQPQH